Sequencing of this TCR beta chain was carried out in a study of cytomegalovirus exposure and HLA in healthy donors. The PCR employed 60 Vbeta primers together with 13 Jbeta primers. In the original processing: An analysis performed later counted 72 million or so unique TCR beta chains (approximately 10 million of them shared). Generated by immunoSEQ multiplex PCR, the TCRdb table keeps only in-frame clones and is missing some. Clone size and the V and J calls come from that table; the DNA yielded D and trimming. Counted here are 70,000 to 80,000 clones, 82% occurring once; the ten biggest clones make up under 2%. Broader study findings: When presence/absence was analysed, sequencing depth was taken to be roughly uniform across donors. The analysis excluded some indistinguishable V segments, including TRBV6-2 and TRBV6-3.

This CDR3 is built from 15 residues. Germline V CDR1 and CDR2: SNHLY, FYNNEI. Trimming stripped 7 bases from V and 1 base from J, with 16 bases between. To note about this clone: Its specificity is unknown.

The sample taken for sequencing was PBMCs. The V call is TRBV2, the J call TRBJ1-1; possible D gene TRBD1, 5 bases. The TCR was taken from a man aged 18 to 30 in good health and CMV-seronegative. In DNA form, the CDR3 reads TGTGCCAGCAAGAAAACCAGGGTCGGGAACACTGAAGCTTTCTTT. Amino acids: CASKKTRVGNTEAFF.